The text below deals with one TCR beta chain. This record belongs to a study of control samples from healthy donors and cancer patients. The germline V gene encodes CDR1 MDHEN and CDR2 SYDVKM. The V end lost 10 bases, the J end lost 2 bases, and 12 bases lay between the germline ends. This CDR3 contains 12 residues. Generated by immunoSEQ multiplex PCR, the TCRdb table keeps only in-frame clones and is missing some. There are 95,000 to 150,000 clones in the sample; 70% to 90% occur only once, and 2.9% lies in the top ten. Sequencing used blood. The rearrangement links TRBV28 to TRBJ2-7, with unresolved D. The TCR sequence derives from a man in his fifties or sixties in good health. CDR3 coding DNA: TGTGCCATCAACACAACCCCCTACGAGCAGTACTTC. Encoded protein: CAINTTPYEQYF.